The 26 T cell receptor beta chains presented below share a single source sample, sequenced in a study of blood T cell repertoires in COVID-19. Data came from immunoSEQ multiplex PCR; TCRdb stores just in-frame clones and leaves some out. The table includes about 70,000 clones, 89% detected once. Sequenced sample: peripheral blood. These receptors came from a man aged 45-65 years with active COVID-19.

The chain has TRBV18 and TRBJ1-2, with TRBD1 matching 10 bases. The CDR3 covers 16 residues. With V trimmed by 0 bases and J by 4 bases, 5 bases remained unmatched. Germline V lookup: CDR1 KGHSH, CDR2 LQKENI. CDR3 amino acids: CASSPPRTGGAYGYTF. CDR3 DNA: TGTGCCAGCTCACCACCCAGGACAGGGGGAGCCTATGGCTACACCTTC.

CDR3 loop: CASSLVGRDSGANVLTF. The CDR3, as DNA: TGTGCCAGCAGCTTAGTGGGCAGAGACTCTGGGGCCAACGTCCTGACTTTC. The rearrangement joins TRBV7-6 to TRBJ2-6; unclear D gene. The CDR3 consists of 17 residues. Germline CDR1 reads SGHVS; CDR2 reads FNYEAQ. Trimming shortened V by 1 base and J by 0 bases, and 10 bases separated the two germline ends.

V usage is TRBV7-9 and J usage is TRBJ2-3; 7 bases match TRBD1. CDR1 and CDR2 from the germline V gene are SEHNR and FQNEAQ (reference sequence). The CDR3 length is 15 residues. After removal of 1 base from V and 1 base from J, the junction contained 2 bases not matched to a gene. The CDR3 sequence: CASSLGGQRTDTQYF. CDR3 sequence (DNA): TGTGCCAGCAGCTTAGGGGGACAGCGCACAGATACGCAGTATTTT.

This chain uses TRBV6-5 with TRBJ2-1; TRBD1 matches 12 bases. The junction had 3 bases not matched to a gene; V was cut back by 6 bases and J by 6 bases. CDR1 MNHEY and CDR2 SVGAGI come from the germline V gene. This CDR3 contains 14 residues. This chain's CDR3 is CASRPGQGANEQFF. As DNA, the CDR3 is TGTGCCAGCAGACCGGGACAGGGGGCCAATGAGCAGTTCTTC.

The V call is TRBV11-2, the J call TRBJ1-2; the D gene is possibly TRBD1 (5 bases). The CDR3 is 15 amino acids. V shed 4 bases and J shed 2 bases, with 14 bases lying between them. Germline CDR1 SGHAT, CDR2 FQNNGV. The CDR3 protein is CASSYPRVPNYGYTF. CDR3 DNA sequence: TGTGCCAGCAGCTACCCCAGGGTACCCAACTATGGCTACACCTTC.

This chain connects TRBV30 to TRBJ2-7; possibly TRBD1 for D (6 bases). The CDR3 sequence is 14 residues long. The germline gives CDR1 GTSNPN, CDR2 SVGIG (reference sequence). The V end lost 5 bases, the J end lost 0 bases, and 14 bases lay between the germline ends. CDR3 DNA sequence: TGTGCCTGGGAGGAGACAGGATTCTCCTACGAGCAGTACTTC. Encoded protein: CAWEETGFSYEQYF.

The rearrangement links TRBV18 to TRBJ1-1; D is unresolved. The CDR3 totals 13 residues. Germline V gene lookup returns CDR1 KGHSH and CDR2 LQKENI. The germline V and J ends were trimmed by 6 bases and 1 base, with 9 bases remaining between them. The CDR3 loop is CASSESRNTEAFF. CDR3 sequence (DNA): TGTGCCAGCTCCGAAAGTAGGAACACTGAAGCTTTCTTT.

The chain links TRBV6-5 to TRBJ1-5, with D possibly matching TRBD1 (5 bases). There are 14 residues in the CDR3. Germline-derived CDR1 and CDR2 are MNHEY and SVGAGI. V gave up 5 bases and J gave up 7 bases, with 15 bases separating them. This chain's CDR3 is CASSKSGSAQPQHF. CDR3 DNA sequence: TGTGCCAGCAGTAAATCAGGGTCGGCCCAGCCCCAGCATTTT.

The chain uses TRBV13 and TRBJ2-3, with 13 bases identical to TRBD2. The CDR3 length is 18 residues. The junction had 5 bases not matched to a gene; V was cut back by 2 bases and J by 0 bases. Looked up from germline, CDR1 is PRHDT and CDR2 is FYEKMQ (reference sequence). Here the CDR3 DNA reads TGTGCCAGCAGCTTAAGGACTAGCGGGGGACTTAGCACAGATACGCAGTATTTT. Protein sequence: CASSLRTSGGLSTDTQYF.

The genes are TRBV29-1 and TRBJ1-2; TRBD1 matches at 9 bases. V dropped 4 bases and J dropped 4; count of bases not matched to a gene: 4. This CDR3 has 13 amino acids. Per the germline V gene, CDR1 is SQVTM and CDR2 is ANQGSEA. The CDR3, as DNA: TGCAGCGTTGGGACAGGGGTAACCTATGGCTACACCTTC. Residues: CSVGTGVTYGYTF. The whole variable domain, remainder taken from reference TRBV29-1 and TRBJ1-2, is SAVISQKPSRDICQRGTSLTIQCQVDSQVTMMFWYRQQPGQSLTLIATANQGSEATYESGFVIDKFPISRPNLTFSTLTVSNMSPEDSSIYLCSVGTGVTYGYTFGSGTRLTVV.

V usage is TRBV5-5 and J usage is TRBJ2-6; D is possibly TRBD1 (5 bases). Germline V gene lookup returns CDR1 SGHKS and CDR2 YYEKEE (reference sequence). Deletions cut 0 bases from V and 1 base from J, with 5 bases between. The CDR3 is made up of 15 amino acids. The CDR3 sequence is CASSLAGSGANVLTF. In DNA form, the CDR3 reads TGTGCCAGCAGCTTGGCAGGGTCTGGGGCCAACGTCCTGACTTTC.

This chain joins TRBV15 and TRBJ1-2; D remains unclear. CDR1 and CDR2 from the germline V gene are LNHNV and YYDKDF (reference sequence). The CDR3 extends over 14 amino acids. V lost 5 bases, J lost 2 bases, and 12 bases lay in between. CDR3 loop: CATSPDKRNYGYTF. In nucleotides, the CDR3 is TGTGCCACCAGCCCCGATAAGAGAAACTATGGCTACACCTTC. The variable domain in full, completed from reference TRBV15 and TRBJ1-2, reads DAMVIQNPRYQVTQFGKPVTLSCSQTLNHNVMYWYQQKSSQAPKLLFHYYDKDFNNEADTPDNFQSRRPNTSFCFLDIRSPGLGDTAMYLCATSPDKRNYGYTFGSGTRLTVV.

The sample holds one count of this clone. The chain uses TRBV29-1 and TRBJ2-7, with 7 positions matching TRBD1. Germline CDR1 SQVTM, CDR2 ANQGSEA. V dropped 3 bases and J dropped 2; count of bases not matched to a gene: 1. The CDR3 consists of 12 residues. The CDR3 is CSVEGTAYEQYF. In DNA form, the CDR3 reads TGCAGCGTTGAGGGGACAGCCTACGAGCAGTACTTC.

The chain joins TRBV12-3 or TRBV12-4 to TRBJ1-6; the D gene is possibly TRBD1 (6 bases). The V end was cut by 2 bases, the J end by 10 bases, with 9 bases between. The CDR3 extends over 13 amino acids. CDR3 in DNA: TGTGCCAGCAGTTTATACAGGGACTCACCCCTCCACTTT. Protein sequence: CASSLYRDSPLHF.

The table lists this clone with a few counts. CDR3 DNA: TGTGCCAGCAGTCATACTCCCTATCAGCCCCAGCATTTT. Its protein is CASSHTPYQPQHF. The chain combines TRBV2 with TRBJ1-5; D remains ambiguous. This CDR3 spans 13 amino acids. V was clipped by 5 bases and J by 5 bases, with 10 bases between them. The V gene's germline CDR1 is SNHLY and CDR2 FYNNEI.

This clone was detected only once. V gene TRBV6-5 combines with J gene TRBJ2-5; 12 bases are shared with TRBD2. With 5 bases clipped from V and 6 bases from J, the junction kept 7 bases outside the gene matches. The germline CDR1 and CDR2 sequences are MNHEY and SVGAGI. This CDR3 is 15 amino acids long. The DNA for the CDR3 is TGTGCCAGCAGTACTAGCGGGGGGTCCCCGAAGACCCAGTACTTC. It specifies CASSTSGGSPKTQYF.

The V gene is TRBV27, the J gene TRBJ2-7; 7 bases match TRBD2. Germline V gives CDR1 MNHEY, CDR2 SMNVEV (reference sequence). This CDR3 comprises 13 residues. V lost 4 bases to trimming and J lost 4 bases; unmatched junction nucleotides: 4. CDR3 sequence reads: CASSSSGPYEQYF. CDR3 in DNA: TGTGCCAGCAGTTCTAGCGGCCCATACGAGCAGTACTTC.

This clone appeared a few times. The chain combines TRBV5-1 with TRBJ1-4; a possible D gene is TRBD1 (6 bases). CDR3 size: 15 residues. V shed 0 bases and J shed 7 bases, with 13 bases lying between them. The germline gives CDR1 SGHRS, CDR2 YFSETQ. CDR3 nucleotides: TGCGCCAGCAGCTTGGTGGCAGGGGATCGTGAAAAACTGTTTTTT. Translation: CASSLVAGDREKLFF.

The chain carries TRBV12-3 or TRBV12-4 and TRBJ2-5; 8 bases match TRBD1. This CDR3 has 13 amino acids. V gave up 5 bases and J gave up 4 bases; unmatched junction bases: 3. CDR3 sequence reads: CASSLDRGETQYF. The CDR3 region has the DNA TGTGCCAGCAGTCTCGACAGGGGAGAGACCCAGTACTTC.

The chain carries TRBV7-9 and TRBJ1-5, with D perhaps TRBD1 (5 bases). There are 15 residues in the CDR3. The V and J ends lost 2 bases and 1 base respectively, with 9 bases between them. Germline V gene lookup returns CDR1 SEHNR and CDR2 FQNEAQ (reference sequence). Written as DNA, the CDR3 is TGTGCCAGCAGCTTAAGTCAGGGAAGCAATCAGCCCCAGCATTTT. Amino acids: CASSLSQGSNQPQHF.

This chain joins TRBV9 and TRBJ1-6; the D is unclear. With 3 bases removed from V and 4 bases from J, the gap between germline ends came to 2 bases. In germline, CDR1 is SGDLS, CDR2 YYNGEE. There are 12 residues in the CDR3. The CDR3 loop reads CASSAYNSPLHF. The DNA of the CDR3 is TGTGCCAGCAGCGCTTATAATTCACCCCTCCACTTT.

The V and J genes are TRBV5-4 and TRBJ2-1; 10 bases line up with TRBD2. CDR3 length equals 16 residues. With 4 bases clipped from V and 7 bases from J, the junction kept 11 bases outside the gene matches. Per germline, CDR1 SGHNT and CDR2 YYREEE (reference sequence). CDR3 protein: CASSRLSGGALNEQFF. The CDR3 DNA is TGTGCCAGCAGCCGACTCAGCGGGGGGGCGTTGAATGAGCAGTTCTTC.

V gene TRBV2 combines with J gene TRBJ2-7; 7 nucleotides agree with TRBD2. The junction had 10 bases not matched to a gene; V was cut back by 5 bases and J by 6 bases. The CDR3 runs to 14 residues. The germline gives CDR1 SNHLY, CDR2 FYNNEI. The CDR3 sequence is CASSPGRLAGEQYF. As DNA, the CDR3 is TGTGCCAGCAGTCCCGGGCGACTAGCAGGCGAGCAGTACTTC.

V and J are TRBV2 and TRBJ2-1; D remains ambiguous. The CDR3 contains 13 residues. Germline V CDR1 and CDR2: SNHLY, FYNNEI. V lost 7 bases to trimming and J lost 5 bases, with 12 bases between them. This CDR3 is CASTLERDNEQFF. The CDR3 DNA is TGTGCCAGCACTTTGGAGAGAGACAATGAGCAGTTCTTC.

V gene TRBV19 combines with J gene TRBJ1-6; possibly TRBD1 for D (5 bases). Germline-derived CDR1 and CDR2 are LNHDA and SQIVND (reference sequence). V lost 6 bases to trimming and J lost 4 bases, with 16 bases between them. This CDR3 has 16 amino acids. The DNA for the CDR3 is TGTGCCAGTAGACCTCCAGGGCTAATTTATAATTCACCCCTCCACTTT. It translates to CASRPPGLIYNSPLHF.

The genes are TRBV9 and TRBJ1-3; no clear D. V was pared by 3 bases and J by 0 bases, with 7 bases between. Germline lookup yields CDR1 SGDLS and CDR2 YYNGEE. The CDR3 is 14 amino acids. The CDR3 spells CASSDTSSGNTIYF. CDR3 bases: TGTGCCAGCAGCGACACTAGCTCTGGAAACACCATATATTTT.